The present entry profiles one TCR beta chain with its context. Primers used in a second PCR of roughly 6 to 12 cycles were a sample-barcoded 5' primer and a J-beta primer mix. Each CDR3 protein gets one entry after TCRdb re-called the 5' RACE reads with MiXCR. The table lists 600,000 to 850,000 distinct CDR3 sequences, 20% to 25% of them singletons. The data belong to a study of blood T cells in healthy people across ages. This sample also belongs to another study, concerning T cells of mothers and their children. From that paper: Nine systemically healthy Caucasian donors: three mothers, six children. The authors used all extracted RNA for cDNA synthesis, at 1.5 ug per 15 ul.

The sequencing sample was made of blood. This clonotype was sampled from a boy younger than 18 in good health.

The CDR3 DNA sequence: TGCGCCAGCAGCCGCTCTTTTGTCGGGGCAAATACGCAGTATTTT. As protein: CASSRSFVGANTQYF. The rearrangement links TRBV4-1 to TRBJ2-3; either TRBD1 or TRBD2 may fit D (5 bases each). The CDR3 spans 15 residues. Trimming shortened V by 4 bases and J by 7 bases, and 18 bases separated the two germline ends. The germline gives CDR1 MGHRA, CDR2 YSYEKL.